The present entry profiles one T cell receptor (beta chain) with its context. Its antigen specificity is not known. Base qualities are missing; no much larger clone stands one base away. The CDR3 regions of human TCRbeta chains were analyzed by immunosequencing. The published analysis was carried out like this. TCRs in the repertoires were matched against a reference library of SARS-CoV-2-specific TCRs that had been generated with the MIRA antigen-specificity platform. Breadth was defined as the fraction of unique TCRs that were SARS-CoV-2-associated, and depth was defined as the fraction of total T cells that were SARS-CoV-2-associated. Using the MIRA data, every spike-specific TCR was mapped to the spike region that the TCR reacted to and assigned to either a CD4 or a CD8 class. Log10-transformed breadth and depth values were compared by one-way ANOVA with Sidak's multiple comparisons tests. The table comes from immuneACCESS by way of TCRdb, which keeps in-frame sequences with V and J called. Part of the clones is missing from these tables; in studies checked, under half for an unresolved V gene and the rest for unknown reasons. That table gives V, J and clone size, and the DNA gave D and trimming. For this sample there are roughly 130,000 clones; roughly 90% appear just once. The ten top clones hold roughly 1.5% of the sample.

The data are from a study of T cell responses to AZD1222 COVID-19 vaccine (dated by TCRdb to the early 2020s). For the wider study: AZD1222 recipients with second doses at about 4 weeks or about 12 weeks were pooled, because spike-specific TCR depth and breadth did not differ between schedules. TCR sequencing covered roughly 230 trial participants: approximately 200 given two doses of AZD1222 and 26 given two doses of MenACWY control vaccine. Trial participants were enrolled by age into 18-55, 56-69 and 70-plus year subgroups, with roughly 160, 29 and 62 TCR-sequenced participants respectively.

The germline V gene encodes CDR1 LNHDA and CDR2 SQIVND (reference sequence). Its CDR3 holds 14 amino acids, cysteine through phenylalanine. Only the CDR3 part of the read is kept: 42 bases, read in frame from the first base. V was cut back by 8 bases and J by 0 bases, leaving a gap of 11 bases between them. Beyond this particular receptor, the publication reports: Participants were mostly white British and included more females than males, and it was suggested by the authors that clonal diversity may have been underestimated. Vaccine-associated CD4 TCRs spanned the whole spike protein, with dominant responses in regions 160-218 and 743-854. Nearly half of unique spike-specific TCRs reportedly recognized epitopes outside regions mutated in the B.1.351 and B.1.1.7 variants. In the small 56-69-year group, the increase in depth fell short of significance, most likely because of low power. Only six AZD1222 recipients were SARS-CoV-2 seropositive at baseline, limiting conclusions about previously exposed vaccinees. Because no samples from the day 14 peak response were available, repertoires could be characterized only after the peak T cell response. After two AZD1222 doses, both the breadth and the depth of spike-specific TCRs were significantly higher than at day 0 and than in MenACWY recipients.

Taken with the paper, the label for time point translates to: baseline before first vaccination. Vaccinee samples were obtained from the UK trials COV001 and COV002, which included a single-blind randomized controlled phase 2/3 trial of AZD1222 (ChAdOx1 nCoV-19) in healthy adults. For TCRbeta chain sequencing, PBMC samples from trial participants were taken at day 0 and at day 28 after the second dose. The sample was peripheral blood, taken on day 0 of AZD1222 vaccination. The receptor was isolated from an adult in good health. The V and J segments used are TRBV19 and TRBJ1-5; the D gene remains uncertain. The CDR3 region has the sequence CASQAYYSNQPQHF. At the DNA level, the sequence is TGTGCCAGTCAGGCGTATTATAGCAATCAGCCCCAGCATTTT.